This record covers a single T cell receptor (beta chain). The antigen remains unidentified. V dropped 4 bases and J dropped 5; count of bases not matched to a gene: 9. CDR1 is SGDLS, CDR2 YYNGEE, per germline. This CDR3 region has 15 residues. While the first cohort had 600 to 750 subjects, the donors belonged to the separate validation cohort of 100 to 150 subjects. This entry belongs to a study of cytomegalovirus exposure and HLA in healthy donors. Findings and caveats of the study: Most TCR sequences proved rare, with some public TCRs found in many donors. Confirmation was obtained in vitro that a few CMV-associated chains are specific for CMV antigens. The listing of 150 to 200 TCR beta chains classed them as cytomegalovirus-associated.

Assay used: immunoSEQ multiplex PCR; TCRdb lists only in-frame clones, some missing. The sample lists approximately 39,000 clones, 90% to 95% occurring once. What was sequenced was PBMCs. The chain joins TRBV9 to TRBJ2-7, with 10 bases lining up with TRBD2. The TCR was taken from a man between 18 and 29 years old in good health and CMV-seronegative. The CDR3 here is CASSLQAGGPDEQYF. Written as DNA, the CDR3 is TGTGCCAGCAGCCTCCAAGCGGGAGGGCCGGACGAGCAGTACTTC.